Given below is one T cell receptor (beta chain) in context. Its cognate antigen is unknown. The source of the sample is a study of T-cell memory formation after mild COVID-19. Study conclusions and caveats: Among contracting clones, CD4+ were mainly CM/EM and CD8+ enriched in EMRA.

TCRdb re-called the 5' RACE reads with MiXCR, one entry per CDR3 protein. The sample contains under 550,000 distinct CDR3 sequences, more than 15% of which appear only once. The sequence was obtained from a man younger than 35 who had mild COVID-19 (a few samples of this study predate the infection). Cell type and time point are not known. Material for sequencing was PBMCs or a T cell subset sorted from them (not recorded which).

The CDR3 DNA follows: TGTGCCAGCAGCTTACGGGGGGCCATGAACACCGGGGAGCTGTTTTTT. Its protein product is CASSLRGAMNTGELFF. V and J are TRBV7-9 and TRBJ2-2; D might be TRBD2 (7 bases). This CDR3 has 16 amino acids. With 2 bases removed from V and 1 base from J, the gap between germline ends came to 11 bases. The V gene's germline CDR1 is SEHNR and CDR2 FQNEAQ (reference sequence).